This is a list of T cell receptor beta chains from one sample in a study of shared clonotypes between healthy human individuals. Using immunoSEQ multiplex PCR, the repertoire was profiled, and TCRdb retains in-frame clones only, with some absent. Of approximately 710,000 clones in the sample, around 91% were seen once. The sample consisted of memory CD8+ T cells from PBMCs. The receptors were sampled from a man between 18 and 35 years old in good health. Some clones in this sample may be carry-over from other donors' samples. Both conserved end residues are part of each CDR3. The D gene is left open where the match is weak. Expanded clones get a size class; other rows say once, few or many, or leave the size out.

TRBD1	NA	TRBV2	TRBJ2-7	CASSPGQGRPYEQYF
TRBD1	NA	TRBV7-9	TRBJ2-7	CASSSQGDRVHEQYF
NA	NA	TRBV7-9	TRBJ2-7	CASSLVGGPAYEQYF
TRBD2	NA	TRBV10-3	TRBJ2-2	CAISELRTSGRYSEHNTGELFF
NA	once	TRBV9	TRBJ2-7	CASSVVSRSYEQYF
NA	NA	TRBV10-3	TRBJ1-1	CAIRNVNTEAFF
NA	NA	TRBV11-2	TRBJ2-3	CASRFGADTQYF
TRBD1	NA	TRBV27	TRBJ2-7	CASTSGTGLPYEQYF
TRBD2	NA	TRBV10-2	TRBJ2-7	CASSETSGSSGQYF
NA	NA	TRBV9	TRBJ1-2	CASSGLQQGFDYGYTF
NA	NA	TRBV7-8	TRBJ1-2	CASSEGQLYGYTF
NA	NA	TRBV28	TRBJ2-1	CASSRRLDEEFF
TRBD1	NA	TRBV6-5	TRBJ2-7	CASYRGEQYF
TRBD2	few	TRBV7-9	TRBJ2-1	CASSRLAGNNEQFF
NA	NA	TRBV19	TRBJ1-2	CASSISTGLFGSTF
NA	NA	TRBV9	TRBJ1-1	CASSEGRVSVNTEAFF
NA	NA	TRBV28	TRBJ2-2	CASSLSREDQNTGELFF
NA	NA	TRBV5-1	TRBJ2-7	CASSSIYEQYF
NA	NA	TRBV7-9	TRBJ2-1	CASSLPGLNNEQFF
NA	NA	TRBV15	TRBJ2-7	CATSRDGARGYEQYF
NA	NA	TRBV5-1	TRBJ2-7	CASSLAAGLRYDEQYF
TRBD1	once	TRBV7-9	TRBJ2-7	CASSLVGQGYIYEQYF
NA	NA	TRBV4-1	TRBJ2-5	CASSQGNSCYF
NA	once	TRBV13	TRBJ1-2	CASSSRVTIGYTF
TRBD1	NA	TRBV30	TRBJ1-3	CAWTTGVSGNTIYF
NA	NA	TRBV19	TRBJ2-1	CASSSRTGTPDNEQFF
NA	NA	TRBV5-5	TRBJ2-1	CASSFSGTRSYNEQFF
NA	NA	TRBV27	TRBJ2-2	CASSWAGANTGELFF
TRBD2	NA	TRBV9	TRBJ2-2	CASKAGLAGAGGELFF
NA	NA	TRBV18	TRBJ2-7	CASSPLYRRITYEQYF
TRBD1	NA	TRBV7-9	TRBJ2-1	CASSLRQGLYNEQFF
NA	NA	TRBV15	TRBJ2-7	CATTPETTGNEQYF
NA	NA	TRBV11-2	TRBJ2-5	CASSSGEQGREQYF
NA	NA	TRBV7-9	TRBJ2-7	CASRGGAYEQYF
NA	once	TRBV7-8	TRBJ2-7	CASSLGIGSSYEQYF
NA	NA	TRBV30	TRBJ2-1	CAWTLFRAYNEQFF
NA	NA	TRBV6-5	TRBJ2-2	CASTARKNTGELFF
NA	NA	TRBV27	TRBJ2-2	CASSLRVPVGVGELFF
NA	NA	TRBV30	TRBJ2-1	CAWTDAPPNEQFF
TRBD1	NA	TRBV9	TRBJ2-6	CASSPHSGQGISSGANVLTF
TRBD2	NA	TRBV4-3	TRBJ2-7	CASSQDGGEGRQQYF
NA	NA	TRBV18	TRBJ2-1	CASSPPDGNEQFF
NA	NA	TRBV19	TRBJ1-4	CASSQDTKGEKLFF
NA	NA	TRBV15	TRBJ2-3	CATSRTTGLITDTQYF
NA	NA	TRBV28	TRBJ1-1	CASSLQLLMNTEAFF
TRBD2	few	TRBV7-9	TRBJ2-5	CASSSPTSGETQYF
TRBD2	NA	TRBV5-6	TRBJ2-3	CASSFGTSGDTQYF
NA	NA	TRBV30	TRBJ2-7	CAWSGGGRYEQYF
TRBD1	NA	TRBV29-1	TRBJ2-7	CSVEDPTGSYEQYF
NA	once	TRBV29-1	TRBJ1-2	CSVEVEGWIRGYTF
NA	NA	TRBV7-9	TRBJ2-1	CASSLGEEVEQFF